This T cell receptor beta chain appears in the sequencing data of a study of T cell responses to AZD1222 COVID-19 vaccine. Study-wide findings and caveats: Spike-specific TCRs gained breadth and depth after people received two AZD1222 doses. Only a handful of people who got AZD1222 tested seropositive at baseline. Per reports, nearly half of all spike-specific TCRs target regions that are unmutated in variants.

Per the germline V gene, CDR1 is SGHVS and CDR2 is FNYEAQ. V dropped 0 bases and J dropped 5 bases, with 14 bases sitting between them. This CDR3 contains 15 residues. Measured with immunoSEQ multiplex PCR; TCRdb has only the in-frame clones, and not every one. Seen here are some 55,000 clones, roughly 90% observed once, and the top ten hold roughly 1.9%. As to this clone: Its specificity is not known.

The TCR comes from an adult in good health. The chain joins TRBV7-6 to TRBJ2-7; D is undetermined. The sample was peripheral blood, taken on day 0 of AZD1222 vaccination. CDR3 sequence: CASSLAWSPADEQYF. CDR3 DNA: TGTGCCAGCAGCTTAGCGTGGAGCCCGGCAGACGAGCAGTACTTC.